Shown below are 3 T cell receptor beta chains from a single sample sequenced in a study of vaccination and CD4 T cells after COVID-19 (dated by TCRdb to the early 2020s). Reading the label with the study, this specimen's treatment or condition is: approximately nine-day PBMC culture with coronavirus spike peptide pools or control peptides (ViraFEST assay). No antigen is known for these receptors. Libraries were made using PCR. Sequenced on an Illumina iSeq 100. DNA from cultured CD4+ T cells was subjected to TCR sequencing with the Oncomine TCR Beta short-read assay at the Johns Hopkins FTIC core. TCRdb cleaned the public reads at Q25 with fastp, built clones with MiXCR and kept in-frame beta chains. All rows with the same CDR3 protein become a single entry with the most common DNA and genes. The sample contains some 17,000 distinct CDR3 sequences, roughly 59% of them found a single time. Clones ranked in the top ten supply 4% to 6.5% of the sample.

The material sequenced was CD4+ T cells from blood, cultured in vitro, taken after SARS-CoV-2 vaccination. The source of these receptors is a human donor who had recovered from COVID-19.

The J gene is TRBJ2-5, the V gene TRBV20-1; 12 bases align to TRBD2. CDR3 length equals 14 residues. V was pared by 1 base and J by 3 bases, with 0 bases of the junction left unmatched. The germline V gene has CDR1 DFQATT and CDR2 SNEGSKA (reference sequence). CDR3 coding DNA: TGCAGTGCTAGAGGACTAGCGGGAGAAGAGACCCAGTACTTC. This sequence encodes CSARGLAGEETQYF.

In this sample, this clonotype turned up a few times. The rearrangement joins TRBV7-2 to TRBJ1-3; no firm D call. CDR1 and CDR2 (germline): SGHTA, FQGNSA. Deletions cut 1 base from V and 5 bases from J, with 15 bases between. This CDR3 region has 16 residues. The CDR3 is CASSLGSGITRNTIYF. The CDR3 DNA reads TGTGCCAGCAGCTTAGGATCAGGCATTACTAGAAACACCATATATTTT.

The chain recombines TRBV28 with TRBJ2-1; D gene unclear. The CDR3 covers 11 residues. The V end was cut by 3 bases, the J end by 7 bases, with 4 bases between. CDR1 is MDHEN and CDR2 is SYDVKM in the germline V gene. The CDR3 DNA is TGTGCCAGCAGTTTCTTTAATGAGCAGTTCTTC. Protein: CASSFFNEQFF.